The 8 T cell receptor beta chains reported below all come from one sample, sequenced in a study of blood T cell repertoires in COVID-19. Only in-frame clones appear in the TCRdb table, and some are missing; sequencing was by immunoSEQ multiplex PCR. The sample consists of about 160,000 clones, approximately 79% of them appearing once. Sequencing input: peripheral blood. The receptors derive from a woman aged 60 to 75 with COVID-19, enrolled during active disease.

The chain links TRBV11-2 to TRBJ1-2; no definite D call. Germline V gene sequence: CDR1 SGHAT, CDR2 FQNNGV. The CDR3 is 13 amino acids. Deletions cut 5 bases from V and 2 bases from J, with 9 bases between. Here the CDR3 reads CASSGRGNYGYTF. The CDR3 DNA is TGTGCCAGCAGCGGTCGTGGCAACTATGGCTACACCTTC. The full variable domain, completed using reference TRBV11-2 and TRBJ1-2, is EAGVAQSPRYKIIEKRQSVAFWCNPISGHATLYWYQQILGQGPKLLIQFQNNGVVDDSQLPKDRFSAERLKGVDSTLKIQPAKLEDSAVYLCASSGRGNYGYTFGSGTRLTVV.

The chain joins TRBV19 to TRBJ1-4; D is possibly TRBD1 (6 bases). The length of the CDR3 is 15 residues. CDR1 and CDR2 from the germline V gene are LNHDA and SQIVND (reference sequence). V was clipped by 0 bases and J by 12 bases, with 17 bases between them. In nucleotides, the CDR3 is TGTGCCAGTAGTATAGATCAGGGGTACCCTCGCGAACTGTTTTTT. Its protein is CASSIDQGYPRELFF.

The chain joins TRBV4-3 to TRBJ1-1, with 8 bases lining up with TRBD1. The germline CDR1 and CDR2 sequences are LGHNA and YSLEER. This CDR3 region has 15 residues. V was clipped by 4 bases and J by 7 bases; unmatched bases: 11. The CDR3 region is CASSPSWQGANEAFF. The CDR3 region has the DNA TGCGCCAGCAGCCCATCATGGCAGGGGGCTAATGAAGCTTTCTTT.

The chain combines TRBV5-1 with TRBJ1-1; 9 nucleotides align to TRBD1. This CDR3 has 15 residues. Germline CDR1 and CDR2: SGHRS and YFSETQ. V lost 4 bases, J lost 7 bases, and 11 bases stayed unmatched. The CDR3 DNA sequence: TGCGCCAGCAGCCCGGCGCCACAGGGGGCTGGTGAAGCTTTCTTT. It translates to CASSPAPQGAGEAFF.

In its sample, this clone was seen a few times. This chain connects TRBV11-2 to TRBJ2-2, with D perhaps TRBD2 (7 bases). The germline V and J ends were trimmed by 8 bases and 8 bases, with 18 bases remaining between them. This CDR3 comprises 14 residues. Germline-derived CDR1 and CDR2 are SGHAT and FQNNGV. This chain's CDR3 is CASRSRGRTGELFF. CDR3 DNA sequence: TGTGCCAGCCGCTCGCGGGGGCGGACGGGGGAGCTGTTTTTT.

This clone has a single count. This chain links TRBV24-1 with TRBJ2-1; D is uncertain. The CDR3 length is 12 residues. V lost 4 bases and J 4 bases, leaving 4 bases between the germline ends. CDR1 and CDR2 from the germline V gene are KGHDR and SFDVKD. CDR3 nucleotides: TGTGCCACCAGTGACCCGTACAATGAGCAGTTCTTC. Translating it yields CATSDPYNEQFF.

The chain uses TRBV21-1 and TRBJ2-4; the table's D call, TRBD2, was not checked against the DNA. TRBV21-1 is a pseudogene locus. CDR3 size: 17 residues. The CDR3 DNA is TGTGCCAGCAGCAAAGCGGGGCGGGAGCGGGCCAAAAACATTCAGTACTTC. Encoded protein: CASSKAGRERAKNIQYF.

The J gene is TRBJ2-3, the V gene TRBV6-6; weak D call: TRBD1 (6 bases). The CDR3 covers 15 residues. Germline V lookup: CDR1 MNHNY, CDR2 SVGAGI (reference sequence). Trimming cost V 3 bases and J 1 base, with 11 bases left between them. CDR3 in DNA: TGTGCCAGCAGTTATGGGGACATGGGCACAGATACGCAGTATTTT. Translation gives CASSYGDMGTDTQYF.